This T cell receptor (beta chain) was recovered during a study of Graves' ophthalmopathy and Graves' hyperthyroidism. V lost 3 bases, J lost 3 bases, and 6 bases stayed unmatched. The CDR3 has 14 amino acids. Germline lookup yields CDR1 DFQATT and CDR2 SNEGSKA (reference sequence). Study findings and constraints: Also, most clonotypes expanded in the thyroid above 0.001 frequency appeared in blood. Ophthalmopathy progression was predicted by the model at 70.59% sensitivity and about 72% specificity.

This clonotype is a singleton in its sample. Its antigen remains unidentified. Scientists amplified the TCR beta CDR3 regions from RNA transcripts. Following a first-round RT-PCR that used HTBI primers, a second-round multiplex PCR was carried out. One entry per CDR3 protein results from TCRdb running MiXCR on the multiplex PCR reads. The repertoire holds some 210,000 distinct CDR3 sequences, with roughly 27% as singletons. The chain links TRBV20-1 to TRBJ1-1, with 8 bases fitting TRBD1. This clonotype was obtained from a man between 45 and 60 years old with Graves' ophthalmopathy. The source material was peripheral blood. CDR3 sequence: CSASGNRGDTEAFF. The CDR3 nucleotides read TGCAGTGCTAGTGGGAACAGGGGGGACACTGAAGCTTTCTTT.